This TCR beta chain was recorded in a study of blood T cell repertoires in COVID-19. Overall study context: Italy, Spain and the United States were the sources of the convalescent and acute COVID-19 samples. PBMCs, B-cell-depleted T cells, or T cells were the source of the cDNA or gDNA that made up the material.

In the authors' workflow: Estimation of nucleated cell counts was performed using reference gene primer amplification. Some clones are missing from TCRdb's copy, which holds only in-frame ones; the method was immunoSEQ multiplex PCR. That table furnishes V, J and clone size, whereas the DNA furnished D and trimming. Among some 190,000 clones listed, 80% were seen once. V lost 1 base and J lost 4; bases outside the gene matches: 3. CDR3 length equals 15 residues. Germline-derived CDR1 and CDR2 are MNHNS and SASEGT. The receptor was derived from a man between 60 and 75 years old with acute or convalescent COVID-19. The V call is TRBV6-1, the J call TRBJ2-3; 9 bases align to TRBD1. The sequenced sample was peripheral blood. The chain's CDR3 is CASSEVTGGPDTQYF. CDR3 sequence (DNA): TGTGCCAGCAGTGAAGTTACAGGGGGCCCAGATACGCAGTATTTT.